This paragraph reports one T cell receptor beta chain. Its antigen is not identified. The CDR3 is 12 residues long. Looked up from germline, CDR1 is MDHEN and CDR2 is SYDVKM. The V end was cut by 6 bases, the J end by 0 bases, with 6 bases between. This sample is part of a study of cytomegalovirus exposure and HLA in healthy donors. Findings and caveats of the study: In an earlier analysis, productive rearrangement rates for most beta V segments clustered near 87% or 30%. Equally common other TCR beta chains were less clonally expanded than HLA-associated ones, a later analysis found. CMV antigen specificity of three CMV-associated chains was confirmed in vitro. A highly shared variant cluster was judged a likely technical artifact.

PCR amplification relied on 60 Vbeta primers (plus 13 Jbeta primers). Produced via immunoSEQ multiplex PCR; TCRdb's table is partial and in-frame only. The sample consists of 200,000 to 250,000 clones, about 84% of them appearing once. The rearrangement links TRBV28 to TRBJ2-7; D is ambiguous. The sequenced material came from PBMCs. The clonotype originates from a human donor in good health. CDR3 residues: CASSKSSYEQYF. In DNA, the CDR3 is TGTGCCAGCAGCAAGAGCTCCTACGAGCAGTACTTC. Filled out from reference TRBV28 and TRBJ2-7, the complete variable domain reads DVKVTQSSRYLVKRTGEKVFLECVQDMDHENMFWYRQDPGLGLRLIYFSYDVKMKEKGDIPEGYSVSREKKERFSLILESASTNQTSMYLCASSKSSYEQYFGPGTRLTVT.